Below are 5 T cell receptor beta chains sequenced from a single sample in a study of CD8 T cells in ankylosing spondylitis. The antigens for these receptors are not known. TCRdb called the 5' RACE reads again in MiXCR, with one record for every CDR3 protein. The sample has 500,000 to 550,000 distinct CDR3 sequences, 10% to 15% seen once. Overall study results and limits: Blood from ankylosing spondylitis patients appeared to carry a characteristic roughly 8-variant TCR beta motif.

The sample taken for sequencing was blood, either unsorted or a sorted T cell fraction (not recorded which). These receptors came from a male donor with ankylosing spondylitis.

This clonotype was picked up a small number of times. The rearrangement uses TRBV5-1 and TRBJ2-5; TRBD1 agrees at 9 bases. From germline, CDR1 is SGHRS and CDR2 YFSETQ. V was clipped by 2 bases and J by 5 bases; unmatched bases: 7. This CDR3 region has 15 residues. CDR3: CASSLRTGDFETQYF. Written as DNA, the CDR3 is TGCGCCAGCAGCTTACGGACAGGGGATTTTGAGACCCAGTACTTC.

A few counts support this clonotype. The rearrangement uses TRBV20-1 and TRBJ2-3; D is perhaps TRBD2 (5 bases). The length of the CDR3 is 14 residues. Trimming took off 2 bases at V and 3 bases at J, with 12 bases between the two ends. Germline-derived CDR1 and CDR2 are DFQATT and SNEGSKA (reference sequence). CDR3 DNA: TGCAGTGCTAGACCACAGTGGAGGACAGATACGCAGTATTTT. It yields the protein CSARPQWRTDTQYF.

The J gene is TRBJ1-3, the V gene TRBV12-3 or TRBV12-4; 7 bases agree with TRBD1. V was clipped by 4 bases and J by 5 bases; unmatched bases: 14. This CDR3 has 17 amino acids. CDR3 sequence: CASSSNNQGGVRNTIYF. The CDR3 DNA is TGTGCCAGCAGTTCAAATAACCAGGGGGGCGTGAGAAACACCATATATTTT.

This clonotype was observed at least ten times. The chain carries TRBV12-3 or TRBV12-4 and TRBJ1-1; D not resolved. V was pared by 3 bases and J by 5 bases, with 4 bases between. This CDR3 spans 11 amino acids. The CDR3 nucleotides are TGTGCCAGCAGTTTCTTAACTGAAGCTTTCTTT. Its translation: CASSFLTEAFF.

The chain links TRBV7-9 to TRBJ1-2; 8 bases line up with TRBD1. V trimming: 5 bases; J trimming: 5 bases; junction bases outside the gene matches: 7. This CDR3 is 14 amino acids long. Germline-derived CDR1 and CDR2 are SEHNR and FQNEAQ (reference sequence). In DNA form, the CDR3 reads TGTGCCAGCAGCCTGACAGGGGCCATATATGGCTACACCTTC. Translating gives CASSLTGAIYGYTF.